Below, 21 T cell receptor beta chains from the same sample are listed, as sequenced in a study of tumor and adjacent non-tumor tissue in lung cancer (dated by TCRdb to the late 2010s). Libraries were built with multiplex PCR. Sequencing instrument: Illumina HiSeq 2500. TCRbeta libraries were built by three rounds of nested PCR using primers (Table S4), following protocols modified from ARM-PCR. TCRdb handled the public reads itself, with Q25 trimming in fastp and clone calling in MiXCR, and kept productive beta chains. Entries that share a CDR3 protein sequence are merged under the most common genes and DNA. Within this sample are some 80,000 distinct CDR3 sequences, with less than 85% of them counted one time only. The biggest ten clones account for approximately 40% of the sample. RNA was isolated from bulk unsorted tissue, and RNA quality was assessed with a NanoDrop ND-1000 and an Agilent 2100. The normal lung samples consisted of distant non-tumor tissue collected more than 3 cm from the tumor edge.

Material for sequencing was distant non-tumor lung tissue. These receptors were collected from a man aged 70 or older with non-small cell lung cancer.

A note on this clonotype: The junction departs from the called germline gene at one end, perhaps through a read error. The CDR3 nucleotides read TGTGCCAGCAGATTGGATCGTTCACCTCTCCACTTT. This translates into CASRLDRSPLHF. V and J are TRBV11-3 and TRBJ1-6; D remains unclear. The CDR3 is 12 residues long. Per the germline V gene, CDR1 is SGHNT and CDR2 is YENEEA. Full variable domain (rest looked up from reference TRBV11-3 and TRBJ1-6): EAGVVQSPRYKIIEKKQPVAFWCNPISGHNTLYWYLQNLGQGPELLIRYENEEAVDDSQLPKDRFSAERLKGVDSTLKIQPAELGDSAVYLCASRLDRSPLHFGNGTRLTVT.

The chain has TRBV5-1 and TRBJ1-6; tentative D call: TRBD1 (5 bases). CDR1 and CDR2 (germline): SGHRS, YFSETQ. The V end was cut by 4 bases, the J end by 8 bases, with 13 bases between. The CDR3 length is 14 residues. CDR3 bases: TGCGCCAGCAGCACCCAGGGTTGGGATTCACCCCTCCACTTT. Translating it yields CASSTQGWDSPLHF.

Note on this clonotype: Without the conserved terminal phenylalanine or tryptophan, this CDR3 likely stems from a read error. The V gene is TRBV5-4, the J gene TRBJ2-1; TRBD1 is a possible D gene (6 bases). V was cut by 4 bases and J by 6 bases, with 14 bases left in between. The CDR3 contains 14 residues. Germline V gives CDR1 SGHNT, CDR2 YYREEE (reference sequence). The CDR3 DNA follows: TGTGCCAGCAGCCAAATTGACAGGTGCAATGAGCAGTTCATC. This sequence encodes CASSQIDRCNEQFI.

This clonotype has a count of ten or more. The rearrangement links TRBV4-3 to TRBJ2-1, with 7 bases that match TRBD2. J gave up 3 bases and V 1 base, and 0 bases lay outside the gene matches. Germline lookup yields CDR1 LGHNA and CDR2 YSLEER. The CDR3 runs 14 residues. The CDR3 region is CASSQGTSYNEQFF. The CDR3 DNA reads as TGCGCCAGCAGCCAAGGGACTAGCTACAATGAGCAGTTCTTC.

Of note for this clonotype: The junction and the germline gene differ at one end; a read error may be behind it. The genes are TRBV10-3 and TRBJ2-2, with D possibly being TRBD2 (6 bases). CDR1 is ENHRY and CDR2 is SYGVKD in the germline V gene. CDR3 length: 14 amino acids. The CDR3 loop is CAIKCGTSTGELFF. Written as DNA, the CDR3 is TGTGCCATTAAATGCGGGACCTCCACCGGGGAGTTGTTTTTT.

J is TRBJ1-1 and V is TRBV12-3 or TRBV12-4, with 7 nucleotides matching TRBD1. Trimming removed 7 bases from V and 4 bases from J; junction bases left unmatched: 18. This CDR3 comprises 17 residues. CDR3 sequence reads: CASIRQGSSSRRTEAFF. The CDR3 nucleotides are TGTGCCAGCATTCGACAGGGAAGTTCGTCTAGGCGCACTGAAGCTTTCTTT.

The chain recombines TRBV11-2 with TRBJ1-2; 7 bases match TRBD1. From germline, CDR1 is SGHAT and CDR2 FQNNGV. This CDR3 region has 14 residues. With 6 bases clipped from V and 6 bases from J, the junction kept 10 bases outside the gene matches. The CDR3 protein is CASSVQGGDNGYTF. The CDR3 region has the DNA TGTGCCAGCAGTGTTCAGGGGGGGGATAATGGCTACACCTTC.

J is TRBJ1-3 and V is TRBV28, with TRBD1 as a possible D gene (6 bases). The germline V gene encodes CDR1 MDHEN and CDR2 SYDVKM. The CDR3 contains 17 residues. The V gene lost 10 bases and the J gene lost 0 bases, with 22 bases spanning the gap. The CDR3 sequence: CANTIMTGISSGNTIYF. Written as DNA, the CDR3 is TGTGCCAACACAATAATGACAGGCATTAGCTCTGGAAACACCATATATTTT.

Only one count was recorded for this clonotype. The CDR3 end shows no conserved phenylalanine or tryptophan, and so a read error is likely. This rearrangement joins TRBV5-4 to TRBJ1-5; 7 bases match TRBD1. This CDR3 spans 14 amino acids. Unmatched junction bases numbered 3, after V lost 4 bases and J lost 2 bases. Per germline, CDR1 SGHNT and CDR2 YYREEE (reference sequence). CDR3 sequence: CASSVQGRNQPQHV. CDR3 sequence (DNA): TGTGCCAGCAGCGTACAGGGGCGCAATCAGCCCCAGCATGTT.

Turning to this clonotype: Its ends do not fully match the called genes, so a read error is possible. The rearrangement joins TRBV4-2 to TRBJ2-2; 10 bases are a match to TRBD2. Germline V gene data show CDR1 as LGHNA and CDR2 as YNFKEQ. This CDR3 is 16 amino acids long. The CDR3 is CVSSLRAGGGIGELFF. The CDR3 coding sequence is TGTGTCAGCAGCCTCCGAGCGGGAGGGGGTATCGGGGAGCTGTTTTTT.

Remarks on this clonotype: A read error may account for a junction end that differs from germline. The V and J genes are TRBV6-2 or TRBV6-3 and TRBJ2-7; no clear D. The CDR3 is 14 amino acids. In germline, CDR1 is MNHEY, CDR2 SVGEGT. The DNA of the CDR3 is TGTGCCAATCTCCGTTCCAGTTACAATTACGAGCAATACTTC. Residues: CANLRSSYNYEQYF.

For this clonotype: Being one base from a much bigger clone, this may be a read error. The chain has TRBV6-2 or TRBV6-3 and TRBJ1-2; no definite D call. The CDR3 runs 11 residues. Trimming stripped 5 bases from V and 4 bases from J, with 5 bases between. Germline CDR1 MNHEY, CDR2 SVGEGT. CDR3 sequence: CASSNGYGYTF. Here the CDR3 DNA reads TGTGCCAGCAGTAATGGCTATGGCTACACCTTC.

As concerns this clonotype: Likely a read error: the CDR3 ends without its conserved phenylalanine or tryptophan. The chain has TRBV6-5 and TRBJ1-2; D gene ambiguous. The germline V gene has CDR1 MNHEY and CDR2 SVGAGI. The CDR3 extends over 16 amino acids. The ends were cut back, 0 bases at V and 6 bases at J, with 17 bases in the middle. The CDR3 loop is CASSYSHRPTDHGYTI. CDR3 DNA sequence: TGTGCCAGCAGTTACTCGCACAGACCCACTGACCATGGCTACACCATC.

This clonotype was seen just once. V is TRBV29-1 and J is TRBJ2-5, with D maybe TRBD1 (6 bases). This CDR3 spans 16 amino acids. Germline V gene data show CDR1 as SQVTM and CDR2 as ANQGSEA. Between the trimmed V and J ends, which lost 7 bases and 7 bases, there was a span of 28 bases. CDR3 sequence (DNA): TGCAGCGCCAAGTCCTACATCCAGACAGGTCAGGTGACCCAGTACTTC. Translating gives CSAKSYIQTGQVTQYF.

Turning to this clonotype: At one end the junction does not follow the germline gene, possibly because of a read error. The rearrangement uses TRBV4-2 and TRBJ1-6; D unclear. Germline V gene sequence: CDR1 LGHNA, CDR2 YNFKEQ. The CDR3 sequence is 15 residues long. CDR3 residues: CASSQVRLLGSPLHF. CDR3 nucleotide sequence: TGTGCCAGCAGCCAAGTCAGGCTGCTCGGGTCACCACTCCACTTT.

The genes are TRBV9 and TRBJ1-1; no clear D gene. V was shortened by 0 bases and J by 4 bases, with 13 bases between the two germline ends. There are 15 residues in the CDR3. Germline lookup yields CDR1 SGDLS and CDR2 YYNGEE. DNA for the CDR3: TGTGCCAGCAGCGTAGGCCTGGTCCCGGGCACTGAAGCTTTCTTT. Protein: CASSVGLVPGTEAFF. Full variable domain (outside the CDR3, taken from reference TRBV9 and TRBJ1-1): DSGVTQTPKHLITATGQRVTLRCSPRSGDLSVYWYQQSLDQGLQFLIQYYNGEERAKGNILERFSAQQFPDLHSELNLSSLELGDSALYFCASSVGLVPGTEAFFGQGTRLTVV.

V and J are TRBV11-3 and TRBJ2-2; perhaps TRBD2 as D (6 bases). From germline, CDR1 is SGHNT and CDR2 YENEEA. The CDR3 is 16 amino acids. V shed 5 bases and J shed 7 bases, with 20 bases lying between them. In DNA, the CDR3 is TGTGCCAGCAGCGGCCGGGCGGTAACGGGGGTCGGGGAGCTGTTTTTT. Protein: CASSGRAVTGVGELFF.

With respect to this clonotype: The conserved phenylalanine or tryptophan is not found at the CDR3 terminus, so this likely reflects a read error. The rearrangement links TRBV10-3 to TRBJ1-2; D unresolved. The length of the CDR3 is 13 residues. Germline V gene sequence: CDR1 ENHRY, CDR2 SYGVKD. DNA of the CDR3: TGTACCATCAGTGCTGAGCAAAGTCACGGCTACACCTTA. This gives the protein CTISAEQSHGYTL.

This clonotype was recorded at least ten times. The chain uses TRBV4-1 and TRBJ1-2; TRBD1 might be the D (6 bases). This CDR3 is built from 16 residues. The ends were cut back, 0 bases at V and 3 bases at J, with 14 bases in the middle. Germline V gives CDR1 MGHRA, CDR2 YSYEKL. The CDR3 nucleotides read TGCGCCAGCAGCCAAGATATGTGGGGGCGAGACTATGGCTACACCTTC. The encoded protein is CASSQDMWGRDYGYTF.

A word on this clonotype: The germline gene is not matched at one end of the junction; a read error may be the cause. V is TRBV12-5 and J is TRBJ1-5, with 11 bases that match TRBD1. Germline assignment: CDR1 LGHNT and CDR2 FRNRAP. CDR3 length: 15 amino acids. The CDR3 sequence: CAIGLGQGVEQPQLF. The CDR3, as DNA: TGTGCTATTGGTTTGGGACAGGGGGTCGAACAGCCCCAGCTTTTT.

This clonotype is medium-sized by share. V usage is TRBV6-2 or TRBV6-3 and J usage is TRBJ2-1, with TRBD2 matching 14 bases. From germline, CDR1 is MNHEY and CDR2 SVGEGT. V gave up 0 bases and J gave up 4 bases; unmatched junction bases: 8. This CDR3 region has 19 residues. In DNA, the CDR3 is TGTGCCAGCAGTTACTCTGCGACTAGCGGGAGGGCCGTATACAATGAGCAGTTCTTC. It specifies CASSYSATSGRAVYNEQFF.